This is a list of T cell receptor beta chains from one sample in a study of shared clonotypes between healthy human individuals. Some clones are missing from TCRdb's copy, which holds only in-frame ones; the method was immunoSEQ multiplex PCR. The sample lists some 1.1 million clones; approximately 80% were seen once. Sequenced material: memory CD4+ T cells from PBMCs. These TCRs come from a man aged 18-30 years in good health. Some clones in this sample may be carry-over from other donors' samples. Both conserved end residues are trimmed from each CDR3.

v_call: TRBV18
j_call: TRBJ2-5
cdr3_aa: ASSPPNYQETQY

v_call: TRBV7-3
j_call: TRBJ2-1
cdr3_aa: ASSFGDNEQF

v_call: TRBV4-3
j_call: TRBJ2-1
cdr3_aa: ASSQSMASGYNEQF

v_call: TRBV5-1
j_call: TRBJ2-1
cdr3_aa: ASSLASADNEQF

v_call: TRBV28
j_call: TRBJ1-3
cdr3_aa: ASSLPSTGHSGNTIY

v_call: TRBV5-1
j_call: TRBJ1-5
cdr3_aa: ASGRTGRFQPQH

v_call: TRBV11-2
j_call: TRBJ2-3
cdr3_aa: ASLSLREVTTDTQY

v_call: TRBV1
j_call: TRBJ2-3
cdr3_aa: TSSPHVTSGSTDTQY

v_call: TRBV27
j_call: TRBJ2-5
cdr3_aa: ASSWGQGESETQY

v_call: TRBV7-9
j_call: TRBJ1-1
cdr3_aa: ASSLGGPLGPEAF

v_call: TRBV6-6
j_call: TRBJ2-5
cdr3_aa: ASSTGSLGETQY

v_call: TRBV7-2
j_call: TRBJ1-2
cdr3_aa: ASSLEGYGYT

v_call: TRBV5-8
j_call: TRBJ1-5
cdr3_aa: ASSFFSGGNQPQH

v_call: TRBV5-4
j_call: TRBJ1-1
cdr3_aa: ASSLEVALNTEAF

v_call: TRBV18
j_call: TRBJ2-3
cdr3_aa: ASSLWTSGRPRSTDTQY

v_call: TRBV30
j_call: TRBJ2-7
cdr3_aa: AWSQKGEQY

v_call: TRBV18
j_call: TRBJ1-5
cdr3_aa: ASSQMGVAGNQPQH

v_call: TRBV4-2
j_call: TRBJ2-2
cdr3_aa: ASSQEGIAWTGELF

v_call: TRBV11-3
j_call: TRBJ2-1
cdr3_aa: ASSLDSGIYNEQF

v_call: TRBV7-2
j_call: TRBJ2-7
cdr3_aa: ASSHEWGPEQY

v_call: TRBV6-5
j_call: TRBJ2-7
cdr3_aa: ASWRGTGGEQY